The TCR beta chain under discussion was sequenced for a study of cytomegalovirus exposure and HLA in healthy donors. Study-level findings and limits: It was reported that the classifier diagnosed cytomegalovirus status with high specificity and sensitivity in both the original and validation cohorts.

On this clone itself: Its antigen is not identified.

PCR amplification relied on 60 Vbeta primers (plus 13 Jbeta primers). This table comes from immunoSEQ multiplex PCR, and its TCRdb copy is limited to in-frame clones, with some not included. The data show 200,000 to 250,000 clones, 65% to 80% seen once. Germline CDR1 and CDR2: MNHNS and SASEGT. V lost 2 bases, J lost 8 bases, and 9 bases lay in between. There are 12 residues in the CDR3. Healthy individuals who donated bone marrow served as the donors. Donors sampled were nominally healthy, though unrecorded immune exposures were likely. The chain is built from TRBV6-1 and TRBJ1-2, with unresolved D. This TCR was sampled from a man aged 40-55 years in good health and CMV-seronegative. Material: PBMCs. CDR3 DNA sequence: TGTGCCAGCAGTGAATCGGGGTTCGGCTACACCTTC. Protein sequence: CASSESGFGYTF.